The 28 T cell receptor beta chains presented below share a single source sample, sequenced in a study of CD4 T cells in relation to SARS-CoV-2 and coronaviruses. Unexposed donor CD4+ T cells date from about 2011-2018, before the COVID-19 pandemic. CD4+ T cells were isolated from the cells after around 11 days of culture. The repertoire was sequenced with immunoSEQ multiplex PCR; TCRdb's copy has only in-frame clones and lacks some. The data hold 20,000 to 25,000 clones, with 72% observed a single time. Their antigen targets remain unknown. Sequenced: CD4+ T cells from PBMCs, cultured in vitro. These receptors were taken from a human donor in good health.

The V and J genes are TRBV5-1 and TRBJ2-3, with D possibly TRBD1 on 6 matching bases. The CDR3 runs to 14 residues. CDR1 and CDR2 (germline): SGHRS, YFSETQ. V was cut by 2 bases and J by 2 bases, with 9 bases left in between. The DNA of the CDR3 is TGCGCCAGCAGCTTCCAGGGGCCCACAGATACGCAGTATTTT. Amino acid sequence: CASSFQGPTDTQYF.

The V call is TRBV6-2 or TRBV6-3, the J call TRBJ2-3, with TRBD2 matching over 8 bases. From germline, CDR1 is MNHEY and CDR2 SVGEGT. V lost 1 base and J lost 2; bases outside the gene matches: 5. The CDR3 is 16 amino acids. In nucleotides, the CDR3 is TGTGCCAGCAGTTACTACTCGGGGGGGGTCACAGATACGCAGTATTTT. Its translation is CASSYYSGGVTDTQYF.

CDR3 residues: CASSSTSSWGSTDTQYF. The CDR3, as DNA: TGTGCCAGCAGCTCGACTAGCTCCTGGGGTAGCACAGATACGCAGTATTTT. The chain joins TRBV7-2 to TRBJ2-3; 7 bases are shared with TRBD2. Trimming removed 4 bases from V and 0 bases from J; junction bases left unmatched: 10. Germline V gene data show CDR1 as SGHTA and CDR2 as FQGNSA. The CDR3 extends over 17 amino acids.

The CDR3 here is CASSHGTYYNEQFF. The DNA of the CDR3 is TGTGCCAGCAGCCATGGGACTTACTACAATGAGCAGTTCTTC. This rearrangement joins TRBV3-1 (or the pseudogene TRBV3-2) to TRBJ2-1; D perhaps matches TRBD2 (6 bases). CDR3 length: 14 amino acids. CDR1 is LGHDT and CDR2 is YNNKEL in the germline V gene (reference sequence). Trimming took 3 bases from V and 3 from J, leaving 9 bases between them.

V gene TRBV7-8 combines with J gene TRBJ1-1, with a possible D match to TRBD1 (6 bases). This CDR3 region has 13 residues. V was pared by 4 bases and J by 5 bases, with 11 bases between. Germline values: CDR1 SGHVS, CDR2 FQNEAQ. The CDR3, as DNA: TGTGCCAGCAGCTGGGAAGGGGGGACTGAAGCTTTCTTT. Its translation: CASSWEGGTEAFF.

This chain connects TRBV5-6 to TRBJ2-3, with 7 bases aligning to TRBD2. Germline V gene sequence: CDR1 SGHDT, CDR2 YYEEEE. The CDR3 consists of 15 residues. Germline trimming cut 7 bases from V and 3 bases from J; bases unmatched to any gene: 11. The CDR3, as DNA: TGTGCCAGCCGCTCCCCGGGACTACCTACAGATACGCAGTATTTT. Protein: CASRSPGLPTDTQYF. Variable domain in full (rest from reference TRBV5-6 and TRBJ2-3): DAGVTQSPTHLIKTRGQQVTLRCSPKSGHDTVSWYQQALGQGPQFIFQYYEEEERQRGNFPDRFSGHQFPNYSSELNVNALLLGDSALYLCASRSPGLPTDTQYFGPGTRLTVL.

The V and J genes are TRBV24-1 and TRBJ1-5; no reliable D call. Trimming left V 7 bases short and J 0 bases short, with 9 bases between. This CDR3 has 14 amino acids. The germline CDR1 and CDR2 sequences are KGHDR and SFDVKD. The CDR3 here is CATSDGYSNQPQHF. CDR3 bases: TGTGCCACCAGCGATGGGTATAGCAATCAGCCCCAGCATTTT.

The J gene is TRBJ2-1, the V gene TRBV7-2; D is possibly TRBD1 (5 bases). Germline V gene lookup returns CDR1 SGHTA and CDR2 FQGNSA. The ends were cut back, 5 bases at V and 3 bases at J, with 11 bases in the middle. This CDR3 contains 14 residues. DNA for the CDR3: TGTGCCAGCAGCGTGGGGCAGAACTACAATGAGCAGTTCTTC. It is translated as CASSVGQNYNEQFF.

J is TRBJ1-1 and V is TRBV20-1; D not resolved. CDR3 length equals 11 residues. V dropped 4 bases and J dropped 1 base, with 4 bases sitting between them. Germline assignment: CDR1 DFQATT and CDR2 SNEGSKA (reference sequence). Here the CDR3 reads CSATGNTEAFF. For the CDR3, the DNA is TGCAGTGCTACAGGGAACACTGAAGCTTTCTTT.

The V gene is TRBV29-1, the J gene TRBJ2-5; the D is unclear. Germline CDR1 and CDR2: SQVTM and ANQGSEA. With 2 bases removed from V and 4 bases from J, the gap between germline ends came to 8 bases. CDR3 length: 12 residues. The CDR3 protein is CSVEFDGETQYF. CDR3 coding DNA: TGCAGCGTTGAATTTGACGGAGAGACCCAGTACTTC.

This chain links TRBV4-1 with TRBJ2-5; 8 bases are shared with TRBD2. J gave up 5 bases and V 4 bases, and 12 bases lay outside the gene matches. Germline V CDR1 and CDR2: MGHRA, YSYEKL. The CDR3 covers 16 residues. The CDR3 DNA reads TGCGCCAGCAGCCCGGGGGCGGGGGGCGGATGGGAGACCCAGTACTTC. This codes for CASSPGAGGGWETQYF.

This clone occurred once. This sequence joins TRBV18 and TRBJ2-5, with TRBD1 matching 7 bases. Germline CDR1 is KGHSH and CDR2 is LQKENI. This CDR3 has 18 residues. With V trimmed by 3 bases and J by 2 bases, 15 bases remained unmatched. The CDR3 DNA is TGTGCCAGCTCACCCAGTACTCCGGGACAGAGCTTACAAGAGACCCAGTACTTC. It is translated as CASSPSTPGQSLQETQYF.

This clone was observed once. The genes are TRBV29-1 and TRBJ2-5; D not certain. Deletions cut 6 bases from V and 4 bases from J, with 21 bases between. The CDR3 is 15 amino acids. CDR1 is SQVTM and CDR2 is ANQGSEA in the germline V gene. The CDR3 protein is CSVEESAQSRETQYF. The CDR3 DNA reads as TGCAGCGTAGAGGAATCAGCGCAGTCCAGAGAGACCCAGTACTTC.

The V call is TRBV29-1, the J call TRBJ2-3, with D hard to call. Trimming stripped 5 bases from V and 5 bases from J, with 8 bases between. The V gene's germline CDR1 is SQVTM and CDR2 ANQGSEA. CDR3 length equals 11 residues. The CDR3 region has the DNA TGCAGCGTTCAACCGGTAGATACGCAGTATTTT. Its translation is CSVQPVDTQYF.

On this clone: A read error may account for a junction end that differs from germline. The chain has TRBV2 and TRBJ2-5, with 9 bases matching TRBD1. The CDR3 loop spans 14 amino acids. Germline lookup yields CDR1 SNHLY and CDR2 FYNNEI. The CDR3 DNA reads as TGTGCCAGCAATGAACAGGGGGCGTGGGAGACCCAGTACTTC. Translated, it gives CASNEQGAWETQYF.

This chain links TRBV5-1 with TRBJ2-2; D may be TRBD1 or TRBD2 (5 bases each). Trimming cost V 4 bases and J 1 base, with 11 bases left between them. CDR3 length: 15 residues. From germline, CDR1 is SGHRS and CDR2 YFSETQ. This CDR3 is CASSVGDENTGELFF. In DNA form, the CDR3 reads TGCGCCAGCAGCGTAGGGGACGAGAACACCGGGGAGCTGTTTTTT.

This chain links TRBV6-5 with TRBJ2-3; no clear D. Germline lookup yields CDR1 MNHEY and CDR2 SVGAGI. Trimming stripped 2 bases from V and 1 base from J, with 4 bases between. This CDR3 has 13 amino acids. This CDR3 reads CASSYIGTDTQYF. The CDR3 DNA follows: TGTGCCAGCAGTTACATCGGCACAGATACGCAGTATTTT.

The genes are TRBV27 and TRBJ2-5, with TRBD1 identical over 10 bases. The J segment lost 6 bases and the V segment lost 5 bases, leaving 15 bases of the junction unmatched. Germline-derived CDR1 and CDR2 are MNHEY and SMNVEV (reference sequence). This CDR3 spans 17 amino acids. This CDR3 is CASSTRQGALETKTQYF. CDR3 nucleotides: TGTGCCAGCAGTACTAGACAGGGGGCGCTGGAAACGAAGACCCAGTACTTC.

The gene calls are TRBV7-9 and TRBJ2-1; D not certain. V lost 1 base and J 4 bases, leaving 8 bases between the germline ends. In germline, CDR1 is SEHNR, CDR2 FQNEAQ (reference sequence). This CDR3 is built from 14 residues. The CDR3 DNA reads TGTGCCAGCAGCTTAGGGGTTAGATACAATGAGCAGTTCTTC. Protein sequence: CASSLGVRYNEQFF.

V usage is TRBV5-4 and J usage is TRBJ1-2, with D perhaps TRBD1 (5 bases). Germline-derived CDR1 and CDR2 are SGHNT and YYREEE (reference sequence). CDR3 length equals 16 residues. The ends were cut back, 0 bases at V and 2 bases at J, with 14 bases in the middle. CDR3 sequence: CASSLAELGVNYGYTF. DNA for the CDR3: TGTGCCAGCAGCTTGGCCGAGTTAGGGGTGAACTATGGCTACACCTTC.

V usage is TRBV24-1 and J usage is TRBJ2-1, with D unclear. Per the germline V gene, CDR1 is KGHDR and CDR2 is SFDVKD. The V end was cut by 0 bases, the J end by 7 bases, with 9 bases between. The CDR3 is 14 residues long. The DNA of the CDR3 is TGTGCCACCAGTGATTTGTCCAGTGCGAATGAGCAGTTCTTC. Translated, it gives CATSDLSSANEQFF.

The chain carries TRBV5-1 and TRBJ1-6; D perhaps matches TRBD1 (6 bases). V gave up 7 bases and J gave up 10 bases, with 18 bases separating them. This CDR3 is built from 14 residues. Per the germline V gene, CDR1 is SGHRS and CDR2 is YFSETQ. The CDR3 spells CASREGDPGSPLHF. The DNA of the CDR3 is TGCGCCAGCCGTGAGGGGGATCCGGGATCACCCCTCCACTTT.

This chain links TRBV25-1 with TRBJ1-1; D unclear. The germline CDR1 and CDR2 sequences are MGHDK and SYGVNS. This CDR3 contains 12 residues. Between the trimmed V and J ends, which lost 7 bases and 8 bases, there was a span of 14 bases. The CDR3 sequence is CASKSGLSEAFF. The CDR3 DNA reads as TGTGCCAGCAAAAGTGGGTTGAGCGAAGCTTTCTTT.

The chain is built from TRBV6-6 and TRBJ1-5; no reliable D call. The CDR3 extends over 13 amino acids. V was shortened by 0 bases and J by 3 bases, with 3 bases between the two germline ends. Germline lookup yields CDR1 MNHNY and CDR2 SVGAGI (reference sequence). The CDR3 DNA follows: TGTGCCAGCAGTTACTCGAACAATCAGCCCCAGCATTTT. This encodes CASSYSNNQPQHF.

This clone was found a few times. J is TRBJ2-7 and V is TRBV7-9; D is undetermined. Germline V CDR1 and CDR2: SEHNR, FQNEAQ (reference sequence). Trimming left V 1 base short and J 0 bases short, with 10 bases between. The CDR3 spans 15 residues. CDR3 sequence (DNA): TGTGCCAGCAGCTTAGTTGGGCTTACCTCCTACGAGCAGTACTTC. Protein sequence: CASSLVGLTSYEQYF.

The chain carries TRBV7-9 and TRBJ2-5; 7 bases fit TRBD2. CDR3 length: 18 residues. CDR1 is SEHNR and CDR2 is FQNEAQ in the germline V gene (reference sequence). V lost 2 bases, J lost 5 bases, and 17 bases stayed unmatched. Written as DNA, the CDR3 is TGTGCCAGCAGCTTACGACCTCGGGGACTACAAGTAGGGGAGACCCAGTACTTC. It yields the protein CASSLRPRGLQVGETQYF.

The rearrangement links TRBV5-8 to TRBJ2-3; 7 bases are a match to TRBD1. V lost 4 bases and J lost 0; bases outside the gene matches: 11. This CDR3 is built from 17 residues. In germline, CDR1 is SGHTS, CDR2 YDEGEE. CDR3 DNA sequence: TGTGCCAGCAGCCCAGGGGGACGCGGCATGAGCACAGATACGCAGTATTTT. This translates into CASSPGGRGMSTDTQYF.

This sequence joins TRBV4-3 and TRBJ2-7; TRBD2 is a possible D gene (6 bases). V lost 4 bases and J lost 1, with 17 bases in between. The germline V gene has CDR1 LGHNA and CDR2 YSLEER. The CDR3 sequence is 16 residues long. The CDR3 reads CASSRNSGNPSYEQYF. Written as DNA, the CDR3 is TGCGCCAGCAGCCGAAATAGCGGTAATCCTTCCTACGAGCAGTACTTC.